This T cell receptor (beta chain) was obtained from a study of T cell responses to AZD1222 COVID-19 vaccine (dated by TCRdb to the early 2020s). In the study overall: A total of more than 230 trial participants underwent TCR sequencing, of whom 200 to 220 received two doses of AZD1222 and some 26 received two doses of the MenACWY control vaccine. Trial participants were enrolled into age subgroups of 18-55, 56-69 and 70-plus years, which contained around 150, 28 and 57 TCR-sequenced participants, respectively.

The CDR3 regions of human TCRbeta chains were analyzed by immunosequencing. In the authors' own workflow: TCRs in the repertoires were matched against a reference library of SARS-CoV-2-specific TCRs that had been generated with the MIRA antigen-specificity platform. Breadth was defined as the fraction of unique TCRs that were SARS-CoV-2-associated, and depth was defined as the fraction of total T cells that were SARS-CoV-2-associated. Using the MIRA data, each spike-specific TCR was mapped to the spike region that the TCR reacts to and placed in a CD4 or CD8 class. Log10-transformed breadth and depth values were compared by one-way ANOVA with Sidak's multiple comparisons tests. TCRdb obtained this table from immuneACCESS and retained in-frame rearrangements with V and J assigned. These tables miss some clones; where compared with another copy, unresolved V genes account for less than half of the shortfall, and the remainder is unexplained. V and J calls and clone size are as listed in that table; D and trimming were resolved from the DNA. The sample table contains approximately 140,000 clones; only one count was recorded for over 85% of them. More than 0.7% of the sample rests with the top ten.

Worth noting for this clone: This clone's antigen is unknown. No much larger clone exists at a distance of one base, and base qualities are not known.

Broader findings and caveats from the paper: The 56-69-year group was small, and its depth increase did not reach significance, likely because of low power. Conclusions about previously exposed vaccinees are limited because only six or seven AZD1222 recipients were SARS-CoV-2 seropositive at baseline. After two AZD1222 doses, spike-specific TCR breadth and depth were significantly higher than at day 0 and than in MenACWY recipients. Reportedly, almost half of the unique spike-specific TCRs recognized epitopes lying outside the regions that are mutated in the B.1.351 and B.1.1.7 variants. Because no day 14 peak-response samples were available, the repertoires could be characterized only after the peak T cell response. CD4 TCRs associated with the vaccine covered the entire spike protein, and the dominant responses were in regions 160-218 and 743-854. Most participants were white British and females outnumbered males, and the authors suggested that clonal diversity may have been underestimated.

The time point label on this specimen signifies: baseline before first vaccination. The treatment or condition label, read with the paper, signifies: meningococcal conjugate vaccine given as trial control. Vaccinee samples came from UK trials COV001 and COV002, including a single-blind randomized controlled phase 2/3 trial of AZD1222 (ChAdOx1 nCoV-19) in healthy adults. For TCRbeta chain sequencing, PBMC samples were collected from trial participants at day 0 and at day 28 after the second dose. At the junction V is shortened by 6 bases and J by 5 bases, with 9 bases in between. CDR1 and CDR2, per the germline V gene (reference sequence), are DFQATT and SNEGSKA. Counted from cysteine to phenylalanine, this CDR3 has 11 amino acids. Of the read, only the CDR3 DNA is kept; its 33 bases are in frame from base 1.

The sequence was collected from an adult in good health. The chain is made from TRBV20-1 and TRBJ2-3, and possibly TRBD1, on 5 matching bases. Material: peripheral blood, obtained on day 0 of MenACWY control vaccination. The DNA sequence follows: TGCAGTGCCCGAGACAGAGATACGCAGTATTTT. Its product reads: CSARDRDTQYF.